Following are 26 T cell receptor beta chains from one sample sequenced in a study of OX40 agonist ivuxolimab in advanced cancers. Assay used: immunoSEQ multiplex PCR; TCRdb lists only in-frame clones, some missing. This table has tens of thousands of clones, over 75% appearing once. The material sequenced was CD4+ or CD8+ T cells sorted from blood, taken in a trial of the OX40 agonist ivuxolimab. The receptors shown here come from an adult with an advanced solid tumor such as melanoma, head and neck, liver or kidney cancer.

This chain links TRBV19 with TRBJ1-1; possibly TRBD1 for D (5 bases). The CDR3 covers 14 residues. Trimming cost V 4 bases and J 0 bases, with 9 bases left between them. Germline V lookup: CDR1 LNHDA, CDR2 SQIVND (reference sequence). CDR3 residues: CASSRGRMNTEAFF. In nucleotides, the CDR3 is TGTGCCAGTAGTAGGGGCAGAATGAACACTGAAGCTTTCTTT.

The chain uses TRBV6-5 and TRBJ2-1, with D perhaps being TRBD1 or TRBD2 (5 bases each). The CDR3 contains 14 residues. Trimming left V 6 bases short and J 5 bases short, with 14 bases between. The germline V gene has CDR1 MNHEY and CDR2 SVGAGI. The CDR3 nucleotides are TGTGCCAGCAGAAACCCGGGGCGACACAATGAGCAGTTCTTC. It translates to CASRNPGRHNEQFF.

The chain is built from TRBV5-4 and TRBJ2-3; 10 bases map to TRBD2. Germline V lookup: CDR1 SGHNT, CDR2 YYREEE (reference sequence). The CDR3 has 15 amino acids. The J segment lost 2 bases and the V segment lost 4 bases, leaving 4 bases of the junction unmatched. The DNA for the CDR3 is TGTGCCAGCAGCCCTCTAGCGGGAGCCACAGATACGCAGTATTTT. The encoded protein is CASSPLAGATDTQYF.

The chain employs TRBV2 and TRBJ2-5; maybe TRBD2 (5 bases). The V gene's germline CDR1 is SNHLY and CDR2 FYNNEI. With 7 bases removed from V and 0 bases from J, the gap between germline ends came to 12 bases. The CDR3 has 14 residues. The CDR3 coding sequence is TGTGCCAGCATTGGACGGAGGAACCAAGAGACCCAGTACTTC. Protein sequence: CASIGRRNQETQYF.

V and J are TRBV7-9 and TRBJ2-1, with D possibly being TRBD2 (5 bases). CDR3 size: 15 residues. Deletions cut 0 bases from V and 9 bases from J, with 15 bases between. Germline CDR1 reads SEHNR; CDR2 reads FQNEAQ (reference sequence). This CDR3 is CASSLAIREQLEQFF. In nucleotides, the CDR3 is TGTGCCAGCAGCTTAGCCATCCGGGAACAACTTGAGCAGTTCTTC.

This chain joins TRBV29-1 and TRBJ1-4; the D is unclear. The V and J ends lost 0 bases and 4 bases respectively, with 9 bases between them. The CDR3 is 14 residues long. The germline V gene has CDR1 SQVTM and CDR2 ANQGSEA. The CDR3 loop is CSVEDEDFNEKLFF. The CDR3 coding sequence is TGCAGCGTTGAAGATGAAGACTTTAATGAAAAACTGTTTTTT.

The chain employs TRBV10-3 and TRBJ2-5; D is possibly TRBD1 or TRBD2 (6 bases each). CDR1 and CDR2 (germline): ENHRY, SYGVKD. The CDR3 length is 14 residues. V was clipped by 2 bases and J by 1 base, with 8 bases between them. This chain's CDR3 is CAISERGAQETQYF. In DNA form, the CDR3 reads TGTGCCATCAGTGAGAGGGGGGCCCAAGAGACCCAGTACTTC.

This chain uses TRBV4-3 with TRBJ2-1, with D tentatively TRBD1 or TRBD2 (5 bases each). The germline V gene has CDR1 LGHNA and CDR2 YSLEER. The CDR3 sequence is 14 residues long. Trimming removed 1 base from V and 9 bases from J, with 13 bases in between. This chain's CDR3 is CASSQVLQGVEQFF. The CDR3 bases are TGCGCCAGCAGCCAAGTCCTTCAGGGAGTTGAGCAGTTCTTC.

This chain joins TRBV10-3 and TRBJ1-1; unclear D gene. The CDR3 length is 15 residues. Trimming took 10 bases from V and 0 from J, leaving 18 bases between them. In germline, CDR1 is ENHRY, CDR2 SYGVKD. CDR3 loop: CATTREGLMNTEAFF. The CDR3 DNA sequence: TGTGCCACGACCCGCGAAGGTCTCATGAACACTGAAGCTTTCTTT.

This chain links TRBV18 with TRBJ1-6; D is unclear. CDR1 KGHSH and CDR2 LQKENI come from the germline V gene. This CDR3 is 12 amino acids long. V was shortened by 2 bases and J by 12 bases, with 8 bases between the two germline ends. The CDR3 here is CASSPSRQPLHF. The DNA for the CDR3 is TGTGCCAGCTCACCATCACGGCAACCCCTCCACTTT.

This clone was counted between two and nine times. J is TRBJ2-7 and V is TRBV5-6; perhaps TRBD2 as D (7 bases). The CDR3 runs 15 residues. The V gene lost 0 bases and the J gene lost 2 bases, with 12 bases spanning the gap. In germline, CDR1 is SGHDT, CDR2 YYEEEE. In DNA form, the CDR3 reads TGTGCCAGCAGCTTGGGCGGGGGCCTTCCCTACGAGCAGTACTTC. Amino acids: CASSLGGGLPYEQYF.

The rearrangement joins TRBV29-1 to TRBJ2-1, with D tentatively TRBD2 (5 bases). The CDR3 is 13 residues long. Deletions cut 8 bases from V and 4 bases from J, with 15 bases between. Looked up from germline, CDR1 is SQVTM and CDR2 is ANQGSEA. The CDR3 protein is CSSKATGYNEQFF. For the CDR3, the DNA is TGCAGCTCTAAAGCTACGGGATACAATGAGCAGTTCTTC.

The chain couples TRBV27 to TRBJ2-1; 11 nucleotides line up with TRBD2. CDR3 length: 16 amino acids. The germline CDR1 and CDR2 sequences are MNHEY and SMNVEV (reference sequence). J was trimmed by 2 bases and V by 4 bases; bases with no gene match: 4. CDR3 amino acids: CASSYSTSGTYNEQFF. The CDR3 DNA reads TGTGCCAGCAGTTATTCGACTAGCGGGACCTACAATGAGCAGTTCTTC.

The chain carries TRBV7-2 and TRBJ2-7, with D possibly being TRBD1 or TRBD2 (5 bases each). Germline CDR1 is SGHTA and CDR2 is FQGNSA. The CDR3 runs to 13 residues. The germline V and J ends were trimmed by 0 bases and 12 bases, with 15 bases remaining between them. In DNA, the CDR3 is TGTGCCAGCAGCTTAGCGACGAGGGGCCACGGGTACTTC. Its translation is CASSLATRGHGYF.

The genes are TRBV25-1 and TRBJ2-5; D not resolved. The closer fit of TRBJ2-7 to the DNA end suggests the J call may be wrong. This CDR3 has 11 residues. Germline lookup yields CDR1 MGHDK and CDR2 SYGVNS. The CDR3 coding sequence is TGTGCCAGCAGTGAAGACTACGAGCAGTACTTC. Translating it yields CASSEDYEQYF.

The gene calls are TRBV7-9 and TRBJ2-1, with 8 positions matching TRBD2. The CDR3 contains 15 residues. V trimming: 4 bases; J trimming: 5 bases; junction bases outside the gene matches: 7. CDR1 is SEHNR, CDR2 FQNEAQ, per germline (reference sequence). The CDR3: CASSSWGLGDNEQFF. The CDR3 region has the DNA TGTGCCAGCAGCTCCTGGGGACTAGGGGACAATGAGCAGTTCTTC.

V usage is TRBV7-8 and J usage is TRBJ2-1; 10 bases match TRBD2. CDR1 and CDR2 from the germline V gene are SGHVS and FQNEAQ. The CDR3 has 15 residues. J was trimmed by 7 bases and V by 3 bases; bases with no gene match: 6. CDR3 DNA: TGTGCCAGCAGCTTCCGGCTAGCGGGAGATAATGAGCAGTTCTTC. Residues: CASSFRLAGDNEQFF. The entire variable domain, with the rest obtained from reference TRBV7-8 and TRBJ2-1, is as follows: GAGVSQSPRYKVAKRGQDVALRCDPISGHVSLFWYQQALGQGPEFLTYFQNEAQLDKSGLPSDRFFAERPEGSVSTLKIQRTQQEDSAVYLCASSFRLAGDNEQFFGPGTRLTVL.

The chain recombines TRBV4-3 with TRBJ2-1, with 7 positions matching TRBD1. This CDR3 has 15 residues. Per germline, CDR1 LGHNA and CDR2 YSLEER. V lost 4 bases, J lost 5 bases, and 8 bases stayed unmatched. The CDR3 DNA follows: TGCGCCAGCAGCCTCGAGGGGGCGGATGACAATGAGCAGTTCTTC. Its translation is CASSLEGADDNEQFF.

This clone has just a few counts. The chain joins TRBV28 to TRBJ2-7, with D maybe TRBD1 (6 bases). In germline, CDR1 is MDHEN, CDR2 SYDVKM. The CDR3 is 14 amino acids. Trimming removed 5 bases at V and 3 bases at J, with 14 bases between. The CDR3 sequence: CASSPRGYNYEQYF. CDR3 nucleotide sequence: TGTGCCAGCAGTCCCAGGGGCTATAACTACGAGCAGTACTTC.

This sequence joins TRBV6-6 and TRBJ1-2; D is unresolved. The CDR3 totals 13 residues. V shed 5 bases and J shed 7 bases, with 14 bases lying between them. Germline loops: CDR1 MNHNY, CDR2 SVGAGI (reference sequence). The DNA of the CDR3 is TGTGCCAGCAGTCCGTTAGGGAATGGTGGCTACACCTTC. This codes for CASSPLGNGGYTF.

This clone appeared once. The V gene is TRBV28, the J gene TRBJ1-2; D unclear. The CDR3 totals 14 residues. Trimming left V 2 bases short and J 1 base short, with 8 bases between. Germline CDR1 and CDR2: MDHEN and SYDVKM. The CDR3 loop is CASSLGRNNYGYTF. In DNA form, the CDR3 reads TGTGCCAGCAGTTTAGGCAGGAATAACTATGGCTACACCTTC.

This chain joins TRBV5-6 and TRBJ2-2; D is unclear. V lost 0 bases to trimming and J lost 3 bases, with 3 bases between them. CDR3 size: 13 residues. From germline, CDR1 is SGHDT and CDR2 YYEEEE. DNA for the CDR3: TGTGCCAGCAGCTTGGGGGACACCGGGGAGCTGTTTTTT. Its translation: CASSLGDTGELFF.

The chain carries TRBV7-2 and TRBJ2-7; D gene ambiguous. V lost 1 base and J lost 7, with 14 bases in between. The CDR3 totals 14 residues. Looked up from germline, CDR1 is SGHTA and CDR2 is FQGNSA. The CDR3 DNA reads as TGTGCCAGCAGCTTAGGGAGTGGTGGCCGGGAGCAGTACTTC. Its translation is CASSLGSGGREQYF.

V gene TRBV4-3 combines with J gene TRBJ2-1; 8 positions match TRBD1. The V gene's germline CDR1 is LGHNA and CDR2 YSLEER. The CDR3 is made up of 13 amino acids. J gave up 9 bases and V 0 bases, and 1 base lay outside the gene matches. CDR3 region: CASSQDTGGEQFF. CDR3 DNA: TGCGCCAGCAGCCAAGACACAGGGGGTGAGCAGTTCTTC.

This clone showed up just once. This chain joins TRBV4-3 and TRBJ2-1; possibly TRBD1 for D (5 bases). The length of the CDR3 is 15 residues. Between the trimmed V and J ends, which lost 1 base and 2 bases, there was a span of 9 bases. CDR1 and CDR2 (germline): LGHNA, YSLEER. CDR3 DNA: TGCGCCAGCAGCCAAGCCCGGACACCCTACAATGAGCAGTTCTTC. It yields the protein CASSQARTPYNEQFF.

The chain employs TRBV10-3 and TRBJ2-6, with D tentatively TRBD1 (6 bases). This CDR3 has 18 residues. Germline CDR1 is ENHRY and CDR2 is SYGVKD. V was cut by 2 bases and J by 0 bases, with 14 bases left in between. CDR3 in amino acids: CAISEVMGHYSGANVLTF. CDR3 in DNA: TGTGCCATCAGTGAGGTCATGGGACACTACTCTGGGGCCAACGTCCTGACTTTC.